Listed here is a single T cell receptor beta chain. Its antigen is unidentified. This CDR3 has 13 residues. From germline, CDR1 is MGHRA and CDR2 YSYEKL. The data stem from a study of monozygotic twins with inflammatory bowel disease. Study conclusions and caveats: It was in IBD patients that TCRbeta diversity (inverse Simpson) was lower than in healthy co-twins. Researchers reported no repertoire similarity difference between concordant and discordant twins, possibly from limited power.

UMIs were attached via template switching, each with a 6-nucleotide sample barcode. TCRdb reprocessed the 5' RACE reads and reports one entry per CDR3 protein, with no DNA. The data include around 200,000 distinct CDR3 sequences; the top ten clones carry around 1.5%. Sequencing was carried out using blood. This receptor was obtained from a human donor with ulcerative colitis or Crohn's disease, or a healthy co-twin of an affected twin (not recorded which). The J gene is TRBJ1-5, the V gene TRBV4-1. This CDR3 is CASSQSLYQPQHF.